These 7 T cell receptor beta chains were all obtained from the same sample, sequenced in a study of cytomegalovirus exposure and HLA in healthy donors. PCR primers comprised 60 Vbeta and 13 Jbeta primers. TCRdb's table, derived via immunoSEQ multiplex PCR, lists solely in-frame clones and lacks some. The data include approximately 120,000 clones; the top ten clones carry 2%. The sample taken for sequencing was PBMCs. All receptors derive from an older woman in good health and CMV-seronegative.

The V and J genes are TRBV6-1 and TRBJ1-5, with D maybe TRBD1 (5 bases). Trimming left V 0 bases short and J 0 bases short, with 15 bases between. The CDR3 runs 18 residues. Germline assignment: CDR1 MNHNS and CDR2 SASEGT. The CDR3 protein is CASSEASRAIYSNQPQHF. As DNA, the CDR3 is TGTGCCAGCAGTGAAGCGTCCAGGGCGATCTATAGCAATCAGCCCCAGCATTTT.

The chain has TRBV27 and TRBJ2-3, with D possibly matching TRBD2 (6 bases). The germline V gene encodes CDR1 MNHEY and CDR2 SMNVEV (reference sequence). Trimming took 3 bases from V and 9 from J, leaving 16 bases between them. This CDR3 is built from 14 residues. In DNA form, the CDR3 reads TGTGCCAGCAGTTTCGGATCGGGGGAATCAACGCAGTATTTT. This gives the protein CASSFGSGESTQYF.

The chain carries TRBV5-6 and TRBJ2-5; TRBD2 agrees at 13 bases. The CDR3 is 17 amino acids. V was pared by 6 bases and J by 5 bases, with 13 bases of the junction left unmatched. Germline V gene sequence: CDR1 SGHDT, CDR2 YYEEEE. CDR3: CASTKGLAGMKRETQYF. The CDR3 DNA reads TGTGCCAGCACCAAGGGACTAGCGGGGATGAAGAGGGAGACCCAGTACTTC.

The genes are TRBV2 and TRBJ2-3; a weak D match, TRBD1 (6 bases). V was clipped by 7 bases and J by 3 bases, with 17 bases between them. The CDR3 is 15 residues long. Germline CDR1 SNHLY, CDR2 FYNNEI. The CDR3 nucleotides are TGTGCCAGCACTCGGGACATTTCGATGACAGATACGCAGTATTTT. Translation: CASTRDISMTDTQYF.

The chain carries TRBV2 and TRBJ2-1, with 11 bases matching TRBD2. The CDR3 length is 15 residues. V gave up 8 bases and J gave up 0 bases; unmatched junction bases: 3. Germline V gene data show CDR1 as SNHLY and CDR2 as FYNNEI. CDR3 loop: CASLTSGNSYNEQFF. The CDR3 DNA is TGTGCCAGCTTGACTAGCGGGAACTCCTACAATGAGCAGTTCTTC.

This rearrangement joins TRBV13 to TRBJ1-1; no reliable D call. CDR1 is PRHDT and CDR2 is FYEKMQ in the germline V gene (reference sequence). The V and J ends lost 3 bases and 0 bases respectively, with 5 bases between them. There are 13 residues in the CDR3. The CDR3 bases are TGTGCCAGCAGCTTGCGTGTGAACACTGAAGCTTTCTTT. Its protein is CASSLRVNTEAFF.

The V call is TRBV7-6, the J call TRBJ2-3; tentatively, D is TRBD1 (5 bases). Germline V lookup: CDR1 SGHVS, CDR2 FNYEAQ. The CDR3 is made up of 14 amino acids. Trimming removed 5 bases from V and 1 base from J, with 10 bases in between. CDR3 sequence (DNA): TGTGCCAGCAGCGGACACTTCCGCACAGATACGCAGTATTTT. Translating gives CASSGHFRTDTQYF.